These 24 T cell receptor beta chains came from one sample sequenced in a study of T cells in women clearing cervical HPV infection. Assay: immunoSEQ multiplex PCR; the TCRdb copy retains only in-frame clones and omits some. The ten top clones account for under 6.5%, within a sample of fewer than 25,000 clones. The specimen was blood buffy coat. Receptors originate from a woman aged 18-70 years with a cervical HPV16 infection that either progressed to CIN3+ or cleared (not recorded which).

Comment on this clone: Read coverage stops 3 residues before the CDR3 terminus; the germline J gene supplies the remainder. V gene TRBV5-1 combines with J gene TRBJ1-1, with D perhaps matching TRBD1 (6 bases). The V gene lost 0 bases and the J gene lost 4 bases, with 13 bases spanning the gap. CDR1 and CDR2 (germline): SGHRS, YFSETQ. The CDR3 consists of 15 residues. The covered CDR3 bases are TGCGCCAGCAGCTTGGCGCTGGGACACCTCACTGAA. It yields the protein CASSLALGHLTE. In full, the CDR3 is CASSLALGHLTEAFF.

As regards this clone: From the germline J gene comes the end of the CDR3, since the read stops 3 residues before it. The chain combines TRBV7-8 with TRBJ2-7; 9 bases line up with TRBD1. The CDR3 runs 15 residues. Trimming cost V 5 bases and J 2 bases; bases outside gene matches: 7. Germline CDR1 is SGHVS and CDR2 is FQNEAQ. The CDR3 sequence: CASSLARDRAYEQYF. The covered CDR3 bases are TGTGCCAGCAGCCTCGCACGGGACAGGGCCTACGAG.

Comment on this clone: The read stops 3 residues short of the end of the CDR3; the missing end is completed from the germline J gene. This chain links TRBV20-1 with TRBJ2-3; 9 bases align to TRBD2. In germline, CDR1 is DFQATT, CDR2 SNEGSKA (reference sequence). V lost 2 bases and J lost 5; bases outside the gene matches: 8. This CDR3 comprises 15 residues. CDR3 amino acids: CSARLAGRRVDTQYF. CDR3 DNA (partial): TGCAGTGCTAGACTAGCGGGAAGGCGAGTAGATACG.

Partial CDR3 DNA: TGCAGTGCCCAAAGAGCGGGGGCAGATTACGAG. Protein sequence: CSAQRAGADYE. The whole CDR3 region reads CSAQRAGADYEQYF. The rearrangement joins TRBV20-1 to TRBJ2-7; 8 bases match TRBD2. The read halts 3 residues ahead of the CDR3 end, with the missing end drawn from the germline J gene. CDR1 and CDR2 from the germline V gene are DFQATT and SNEGSKA (reference sequence). The CDR3 has 14 amino acids. J was trimmed by 4 bases and V by 6 bases; bases with no gene match: 11.

For this clone: The read ends 3 residues before the CDR3 terminus; that terminus is restored from the germline J gene. V and J are TRBV10-3 and TRBJ2-3, with 12 positions matching TRBD2. This CDR3 comprises 16 residues. The ends lost 3 bases at V and 2 bases at J; junction bases unmatched: 3. CDR1 and CDR2 (germline): ENHRY, SYGVKD. CDR3 residues: CAISDRLAGATDTQYF. The sequenced CDR3 bases are TGTGCCATCAGTGATCGACTAGCGGGAGCCACAGATACG.

The CDR3 loop reads CAISEDRTYNEQFF. The part of the CDR3 DNA that was read is TGTGCCATCAGTGAGGACAGGACCTACAATGAG. This chain connects TRBV10-3 to TRBJ2-1, with a weak D call TRBD1 (6 bases). Sequencing ends 3 residues short of the CDR3 end; the germline J gene provides the rest. The CDR3 loop spans 14 amino acids. Trimming pared 2 bases from V and 2 bases from J, leaving 7 bases between. CDR1 is ENHRY, CDR2 SYGVKD, per germline.

Details on this clone: The read terminates 3 residues ahead of where the CDR3 ends, so the germline J gene completes it. The chain uses TRBV18 and TRBJ1-2, with a weak D call TRBD1 (6 bases). The CDR3 extends over 14 amino acids. CDR1 and CDR2 (germline): KGHSH, LQKENI. CDR3 sequence: CASSPPDRTYDYTF. Partial CDR3 DNA: TGTGCCAGCTCACCACCGGACAGAACCTACGAC.

Points on this clone: The observed sequence ends 3 residues before the CDR3 terminus, with the missing tail filled in from the germline J gene. The chain has TRBV30 and TRBJ1-2; D gene unclear. The CDR3 is 14 amino acids. Germline CDR1 is GTSNPN and CDR2 is SVGIG (reference sequence). CDR3 residues: CAWSSRRSPYDYTF. The CDR3 bases that were read are TGTGCCTGGAGCTCTCGGCGGAGTCCGTACGAC. The full variable domain, completed using reference TRBV30 and TRBJ1-2, is SQTIHQWPATLVQPVGSPLSLECTVEGTSNPNLYWYRQAAGRGLQLLFYSVGIGQISSEVPQNLSASRPQDRQFILSSKKLLLSDSGFYLCAWSSRRSPYDYTFGSGTRLTVV.

The sequenced CDR3 bases are TGTGCCAGCAGTGTTGGGGGACATCAGATTGGC. This encodes CASSVGGHQIG. The whole CDR3 protein is CASSVGGHQIGYTF. V gene TRBV6-2 or TRBV6-3 combines with J gene TRBJ1-2, with TRBD1 as a possible D gene (6 bases). The DNA ends 3 residues before the CDR3 does, and the rest of the CDR3 is filled in from the germline J gene. CDR3 size: 14 residues. Germline V gene lookup returns CDR1 MNHEY and CDR2 SVGEGT. Trimming removed 5 bases from V and 7 bases from J, with 17 bases in between.

On this clone itself: The read ends 3 residues shy of where the CDR3 ends; the end is completed using the germline J gene. V and J are TRBV7-2 and TRBJ2-2; D remains ambiguous. Germline loops: CDR1 SGHTA, CDR2 FQGNSA. There are 14 residues in the CDR3. The CDR3 loop reads CASSKGFYNSPLFF. The sequenced part of the CDR3 DNA is TGTGCCAGCAGTAAAGGGTTCTATAATTCACCG.

Turning to this clone: The read ends 3 residues early relative to the CDR3; the germline J gene fills the gap. The chain links TRBV4-1 to TRBJ2-7; D is perhaps TRBD1 (6 bases). The CDR3 runs to 16 residues. The germline V and J ends were trimmed by 4 bases and 0 bases, with 16 bases remaining between them. Germline-derived CDR1 and CDR2 are MGHRA and YSYEKL. This CDR3 reads CASSRGHGEYSYEQYF. The part of the CDR3 DNA that was read is TGCGCCAGCAGCCGGGGGCATGGGGAGTACTCCTACGAG.

For this clone: The read stops 3 residues short of the end of the CDR3; the missing end is completed from the germline J gene. The chain couples TRBV23-1 to TRBJ1-2; 8 nucleotides match TRBD1. TRBV23-1 is an open reading frame, and its role is uncertain. CDR3 length: 13 residues. CDR3 DNA (partial): TGCGCCAGCAGGAAGGACAGGGCCCACGAC. Translating it yields CASRKDRAHD. The full CDR3 is CASRKDRAHDYTF.

Worth noting for this clone: The read halts 3 residues ahead of the CDR3 end, with the missing end drawn from the germline J gene. This chain links TRBV7-9 with TRBJ2-1; D gene unclear. The ends were cut back, 2 bases at V and 8 bases at J, with 4 bases in the middle. CDR1 and CDR2 (germline): SEHNR, FQNEAQ (reference sequence). The length of the CDR3 is 11 residues. This CDR3 reads CASSLRYEQFF. Partial CDR3 DNA: TGTGCCAGCAGCTTAAGGTATGAG.

With regard to this clone: The CDR3 extends 3 residues past the end of the read, so its final part is completed from the germline J gene. The chain couples TRBV4-1 to TRBJ2-7; weak D call: TRBD1 (5 bases). Trimming took 3 bases from V and 3 from J, leaving 12 bases between them. CDR1 is MGHRA, CDR2 YSYEKL, per germline. The CDR3 consists of 14 residues. CDR3 sequence: CASSQQQENYEQYF. Partial CDR3 DNA: TGCGCCAGCAGCCAGCAACAGGAGAACTACGAG.

Incomplete CDR3 DNA: TGTGCCAGCAGCGCACAGAGCTCCTACGAG. It specifies CASSAQSSYE. The entire CDR3 reads CASSAQSSYEQYF. This chain connects TRBV7-6 to TRBJ2-7; no firm D call. Read data end 3 residues before the CDR3 end; the end is taken from the germline J gene. Germline V gene sequence: CDR1 SGHVS, CDR2 FNYEAQ. There are 13 residues in the CDR3. The V end was cut by 5 bases, the J end by 0 bases, with 8 bases between.

About this clone itself: Read coverage stops 3 residues before the CDR3 terminus; the germline J gene supplies the remainder. This chain connects TRBV10-2 to TRBJ2-1; 15 bases line up with TRBD2. Germline trimming cut 3 bases from V and 2 bases from J; bases unmatched to any gene: 8. The CDR3 is 19 residues long. Germline values: CDR1 WSHSY, CDR2 SAAADI. CDR3 DNA (partial): TGCGCCAGCAGTGATCACGGACTAGCGGGAGGGCTGGCCTACAATGAG. This gives the protein CASSDHGLAGGLAYNE. The complete CDR3 sequence is CASSDHGLAGGLAYNEQFF.

Regarding this clone: The sequenced fragment ends 3 residues before the CDR3 boundary, so the rest is inferred from the germline J gene. The V and J genes are TRBV5-1 and TRBJ1-1; D possibly corresponds to TRBD1 (5 bases). This CDR3 contains 13 residues. V lost 3 bases and J lost 0, with 6 bases in between. The germline gives CDR1 SGHRS, CDR2 YFSETQ. The covered CDR3 bases are TGCGCCAGCAGCTACAGGTTGAACACTGAA. The encoded protein is CASSYRLNTE. The whole CDR3 sequence is CASSYRLNTEAFF.

On this clone: The read terminates 3 residues before the CDR3 end, so the remaining end is supplied by the germline J gene. The chain employs TRBV19 and TRBJ1-2, with TRBD1 as a possible D gene (6 bases). Germline lookup yields CDR1 LNHDA and CDR2 SQIVND (reference sequence). The CDR3 loop spans 14 amino acids. The CDR3 spells CASSGGGAYNDYTF. The covered CDR3 bases are TGTGCCAGTAGCGGCGGGGGGGCATACAATGAC.

Points on this clone: The read falls 3 residues short of the CDR3 end, and the missing part is taken from the germline J gene. The chain employs TRBV20-1 and TRBJ2-7, with 7 bases lining up with TRBD2. Germline values: CDR1 DFQATT, CDR2 SNEGSKA (reference sequence). V was clipped by 1 base and J by 6 bases; unmatched bases: 0. The CDR3 contains 11 residues. CDR3 loop: CSARVAGEQYF. Incomplete CDR3 DNA: TGCAGTGCTAGAGTAGCGGGCGAG.

About this clone: The read ends 3 residues early relative to the CDR3; the germline J gene fills the gap. The chain has TRBV10-3 and TRBJ1-5; the D gene is possibly TRBD1 (5 bases). The CDR3 length is 15 residues. V was shortened by 3 bases and J by 2 bases, with 11 bases between the two germline ends. Germline CDR1 reads ENHRY; CDR2 reads SYGVKD. The sequenced CDR3 bases are TGTGCCATCAGTGAAGTCGGGGGGGGCAATCAGCCC. As protein: CAISEVGGGNQP. The entire CDR3 reads CAISEVGGGNQPQHF.

The CDR3 sequence is CSESLARLPYEQYF. The part of the CDR3 DNA that was read is TGCAGTGAGAGCCTAGCGAGACTTCCCTACGAG. The J gene is TRBJ2-7, the V gene TRBV20-1; D is possibly TRBD2 (6 bases). The sequenced fragment ends 3 residues before the CDR3 boundary, so the rest is inferred from the germline J gene. Looked up from germline, CDR1 is DFQATT and CDR2 is SNEGSKA (reference sequence). The CDR3 length is 14 residues. Trimming stripped 7 bases from V and 2 bases from J, with 18 bases between.

As to this clone: The read falls 3 residues short of the CDR3 end, and the missing part is taken from the germline J gene. The V and J genes are TRBV11-2 and TRBJ1-1; 9 bases agree with TRBD1. The CDR3 runs 14 residues. Germline CDR1 SGHAT, CDR2 FQNNGV. Unmatched junction bases numbered 6, after V lost 5 bases and J lost 5 bases. CDR3 DNA, as far as it was read: TGTGCCAGCAGCCAGGACAGGGGTATGACTGAA. It encodes CASSQDRGMTE. The full CDR3 protein is CASSQDRGMTEAFF.

Concerning this clone: The CDR3 end lies 3 residues beyond the end of the read and is filled in from the germline J gene. The gene calls are TRBV19 and TRBJ2-1, with TRBD2 matching over 7 bases. This CDR3 spans 14 amino acids. Germline CDR1 reads LNHDA; CDR2 reads SQIVND (reference sequence). Trimming took 6 bases from V and 4 from J; bases not matched to a gene: 6. The CDR3 bases that were read are TGTGCCAGTAGCCCGACTAGCTTGTACAATGAG. It yields the protein CASSPTSLYNE. The entire CDR3 protein is CASSPTSLYNEQFF.

In the case of this clone: The CDR3 is cut off 3 residues early in the read; its end comes from the germline J gene. J is TRBJ1-3 and V is TRBV19; perhaps TRBD1 as D (6 bases). V gave up 11 bases and J gave up 2 bases, with 10 bases separating them. The CDR3 contains 12 residues. Germline V gene data show CDR1 as LNHDA and CDR2 as SQIVND (reference sequence). This CDR3 is CAVGGPGNTIYF. Partial CDR3 DNA: TGTGCCGTGGGGGGGCCTGGAAACACC.